The 29 T cell receptor beta chains listed next were all sequenced from one sample in a study of cytomegalovirus exposure and HLA in healthy donors. Primers for the PCR totalled 60 Vbeta and 13 Jbeta. Profiled with immunoSEQ multiplex PCR; TCRdb holds only in-frame clones, not every one. The data hold about 140,000 clones, with around 80% observed a single time. The sequencing sample was made of PBMCs. The receptors here all came from a female donor in good health and CMV-seropositive.

V usage is TRBV7-6 and J usage is TRBJ2-1; TRBD2 aligns across 14 bases. Germline V gives CDR1 SGHVS, CDR2 FNYEAQ. The CDR3 loop spans 15 amino acids. Trimming took 6 bases from V and 7 from J; bases not matched to a gene: 5. The CDR3 DNA follows: TGTGCCAGCAGGAGACTAGCGGGGGGGCGGAATGAGCAGTTCTTC. Translation gives CASRRLAGGRNEQFF.

The chain carries TRBV18 and TRBJ2-1; D remains unclear. Trimming cost V 3 bases and J 6 bases, with 15 bases left between them. The germline gives CDR1 KGHSH, CDR2 LQKENI. The CDR3 runs to 15 residues. DNA of the CDR3: TGTGCCAGCTCACCCTTCGATGGTTCCGGCAATGAGCAGTTCTTC. This gives the protein CASSPFDGSGNEQFF.

The rearrangement joins TRBV30 to TRBJ2-7; 11 bases match TRBD2. The CDR3 runs to 15 residues. From germline, CDR1 is GTSNPN and CDR2 SVGIG (reference sequence). V trimming: 2 bases; J trimming: 5 bases; junction bases outside the gene matches: 8. In nucleotides, the CDR3 is TGTGCCTGGAGTACGCTAGCGGGGGGTATTCACGAGCAGTACTTC. Protein product: CAWSTLAGGIHEQYF.

This chain connects TRBV12-2 to TRBJ2-3; TRBD1 is the table's D call and was not checked against the DNA. TRBV12-2 is a recognized pseudogene. This CDR3 region has 17 residues. Here the CDR3 reads CASRPRGGDRAADTQYF. DNA for the CDR3: TGTGCAAGTCGCCCACGGGGCGGGGACAGGGCCGCAGATACGCAGTATTTT.

The CDR3 region has the DNA TGCGCCAGCAGCCAGCCGGGACAGGGCTACTACGAGCAGTACTTC. It yields the protein CASSQPGQGYYEQYF. The chain is built from TRBV4-1 and TRBJ2-7; 9 bases map to TRBD1. Germline assignment: CDR1 MGHRA and CDR2 YSYEKL. This CDR3 is 15 amino acids long. V was clipped by 3 bases and J by 3 bases; unmatched bases: 6.

The CDR3 here is CASSDGTSGVVDTQYF. In nucleotides, the CDR3 is TGCGCCAGCAGTGATGGGACTAGCGGCGTGGTGGATACGCAGTATTTT. The V gene is TRBV10-1, the J gene TRBJ2-3; TRBD2 matches at 11 bases. The CDR3 loop spans 16 amino acids. From germline, CDR1 is WNHNN and CDR2 SYGVQD (reference sequence). The J segment lost 6 bases and the V segment lost 3 bases, leaving 8 bases of the junction unmatched.

The chain is built from TRBV7-9 and TRBJ1-1, with a tentative D call TRBD1 (5 bases). V was trimmed by 1 base and J by 4 bases, leaving 19 bases between them. Germline V lookup: CDR1 SEHNR, CDR2 FQNEAQ (reference sequence). This CDR3 is 17 amino acids long. CDR3 coding DNA: TGTGCCAGCAGCTTAGGAGCAGGTATTGCGGGGGTCACTGAAGCTTTCTTT. This sequence encodes CASSLGAGIAGVTEAFF.

CDR3 nucleotides: TGTGCCAGCAGCCCCAATAGGGGGCTGGATACTGAAGCTTTCTTT. Amino acids: CASSPNRGLDTEAFF. The chain couples TRBV7-9 to TRBJ1-1; 7 nucleotides agree with TRBD1. Germline V gene lookup returns CDR1 SEHNR and CDR2 FQNEAQ (reference sequence). V trimming: 5 bases; J trimming: 5 bases; junction bases outside the gene matches: 11. The length of the CDR3 is 15 residues. The complete variable domain, with remaining parts taken from reference TRBV7-9 and TRBJ1-1, reads DTGVSQNPRHKITKRGQNVTFRCDPISEHNRLYWYRQTLGQGPEFLTYFQNEAQLEKSRLLSDRFSAERPKGSFSTLEIQRTEQGDSAMYLCASSPNRGLDTEAFFGQGTRLTVV.

This chain links TRBV10-3 with TRBJ1-1, with a tentative D call TRBD1 (5 bases). The CDR3 consists of 14 residues. Germline loops: CDR1 ENHRY, CDR2 SYGVKD. The V end lost 8 bases, the J end lost 3 bases, and 16 bases lay between the germline ends. The CDR3 loop reads CAIRRAGRDTEAFF. Written as DNA, the CDR3 is TGTGCCATCCGGAGGGCAGGGAGGGACACTGAAGCTTTCTTT.

V usage is TRBV5-1 and J usage is TRBJ2-7; 10 bases map to TRBD2. The CDR3 is made up of 14 amino acids. CDR1 and CDR2 (germline): SGHRS, YFSETQ. V lost 4 bases to trimming and J lost 7 bases; unmatched junction nucleotides: 8. The CDR3 spells CASSGSGGAVEQYF. The CDR3 nucleotides are TGCGCCAGCAGCGGGAGCGGGGGGGCGGTGGAGCAGTACTTC.

The rearrangement joins TRBV19 to TRBJ2-7; unclear D gene. V was trimmed by 5 bases and J by 5 bases, leaving 10 bases between them. The CDR3 length is 12 residues. The V gene's germline CDR1 is LNHDA and CDR2 SQIVND (reference sequence). CDR3: CASSPRTNEQYF. The CDR3 DNA sequence: TGTGCCAGTAGTCCCCGAACTAACGAGCAGTACTTC. The whole variable domain, filled in from reference TRBV19 and TRBJ2-7, reads DGGITQSPKYLFRKEGQNVTLSCEQNLNHDAMYWYRQDPGQGLRLIYYSQIVNDFQKGDIAEGYSVSREKKESFPLTVTSAQKNPTAFYLCASSPRTNEQYFGPGTRLTVT.

The gene calls are TRBV21-1 and TRBJ1-4. TRBV21-1 is a pseudogene. The CDR3 contains 16 residues. Here the CDR3 DNA reads TGTGCCAGCAGCAAAGCAAGGGAGGGGAATAGTGAAAAACTGTTTTTT. It translates to CASSKAREGNSEKLFF.

This clone occurred once. The J gene is TRBJ2-5, the V gene TRBV28; D perhaps matches TRBD1 (6 bases). The J call is in doubt because the DNA end fits TRBJ2-7 better. Germline assignment: CDR1 MDHEN and CDR2 SYDVKM. The length of the CDR3 is 12 residues. CDR3 loop: CASSTGFYEQYF. The CDR3 DNA follows: TGTGCCAGCAGTACAGGGTTTTACGAGCAGTACTTC.

The rearrangement joins TRBV18 to TRBJ1-1, with 7 bases lining up with TRBD1. Germline V gene lookup returns CDR1 KGHSH and CDR2 LQKENI. V was clipped by 5 bases and J by 7 bases; unmatched bases: 13. The CDR3 loop spans 15 amino acids. CDR3 bases: TGTGCCAGCTCAACCTACAGGGGAGACGCGCTTGAAGCTTTCTTT. As protein: CASSTYRGDALEAFF.

The chain uses TRBV7-8 and TRBJ1-1; 7 positions agree with TRBD1. This CDR3 contains 13 residues. With 1 base clipped from V and 6 bases from J, the junction kept 2 bases outside the gene matches. Germline V CDR1 and CDR2: SGHVS, FQNEAQ. The CDR3 sequence is CASSLGTGAEAFF. Here the CDR3 DNA reads TGTGCCAGCAGCTTAGGAACAGGGGCTGAAGCTTTCTTT.

This rearrangement joins TRBV2 to TRBJ2-3; 7 bases map to TRBD2. Germline V CDR1 and CDR2: SNHLY, FYNNEI. The CDR3 is made up of 14 amino acids. V lost 6 bases, J lost 3 bases, and 6 bases stayed unmatched. The CDR3 DNA is TGTGCCAGCAGACTAGCGTGGAGTACAGATACGCAGTATTTT. Its protein is CASRLAWSTDTQYF. Full variable domain (rest looked up from reference TRBV2 and TRBJ2-3): EPEVTQTPSHQVTQMGQEVILRCVPISNHLYFYWYRQILGQKVEFLVSFYNNEISEKSEIFDDQFSVERPDGSNFTLKIRSTKLEDSAMYFCASRLAWSTDTQYFGPGTRLTVL.

This clone was seen just once. The chain carries TRBV14 and TRBJ2-1, with D uncertain. Trimming took off 1 base at V and 8 bases at J, with 6 bases between the two ends. The CDR3 is made up of 12 amino acids. Looked up from germline, CDR1 is SGHDN and CDR2 is FVKESK. The CDR3 sequence is CASSQVRDEQFF. For the CDR3, the DNA is TGTGCCAGCAGCCAAGTTCGGGATGAGCAGTTCTTC.

V and J are TRBV4-2 and TRBJ1-2; TRBD1 agrees at 7 bases. The CDR3 spans 13 residues. V shed 4 bases, J shed 8 bases, and the junction held 7 bases outside the gene matches. Germline CDR1 LGHNA, CDR2 YNFKEQ. This chain's CDR3 is CASSPQGLGGYTF. As DNA, the CDR3 is TGTGCCAGCAGCCCACAGGGGTTGGGGGGCTACACCTTC.

The rearrangement uses TRBV19 and TRBJ2-3, with 10 bases matching TRBD2. The junction had 0 bases not matched to a gene; V was cut back by 0 bases and J by 0 bases. Germline V gene lookup returns CDR1 LNHDA and CDR2 SQIVND (reference sequence). The CDR3 runs to 16 residues. CDR3: CASSIELAGSTDTQYF. The CDR3, as DNA: TGTGCCAGTAGTATAGAACTAGCGGGAAGCACAGATACGCAGTATTTT. The whole variable domain, remainder taken from reference TRBV19 and TRBJ2-3, is DGGITQSPKYLFRKEGQNVTLSCEQNLNHDAMYWYRQDPGQGLRLIYYSQIVNDFQKGDIAEGYSVSREKKESFPLTVTSAQKNPTAFYLCASSIELAGSTDTQYFGPGTRLTVL.

This clone was counted only a few times. J is TRBJ1-1 and V is TRBV30, with D unresolved. The germline CDR1 and CDR2 sequences are GTSNPN and SVGIG (reference sequence). The CDR3 covers 13 residues. V shed 3 bases and J shed 6 bases, with 14 bases lying between them. This CDR3 reads CAWSSPGRAEAFF. The CDR3, as DNA: TGTGCCTGGAGCTCACCCGGGAGGGCTGAAGCTTTCTTT.

The chain carries TRBV5-1 and TRBJ2-7, with 8 bases aligning to TRBD2. V was clipped by 5 bases and J by 6 bases; unmatched bases: 10. The CDR3 has 14 residues. The germline CDR1 and CDR2 sequences are SGHRS and YFSETQ. The CDR3 DNA reads TGCGCCAGCAGTCCGGGACTAGGAGACGGCGAGCAGTACTTC. Its protein is CASSPGLGDGEQYF.

This sequence joins TRBV14 and TRBJ2-1; D is undetermined. The germline V and J ends were trimmed by 1 base and 9 bases, with 13 bases remaining between them. The CDR3 consists of 14 residues. Germline lookup yields CDR1 SGHDN and CDR2 FVKESK. The CDR3 loop reads CASSQGVSFGEQFF. The CDR3 bases are TGTGCCAGCAGCCAAGGTGTAAGCTTCGGTGAGCAGTTCTTC. The whole variable domain, filled in from reference TRBV14 and TRBJ2-1, reads EAGVTQFPSHSVIEKGQTVTLRCDPISGHDNLYWYRRVMGKEIKFLLHFVKESKQDESGMPNNRFLAERTGGTYSTLKVQPAELEDSGVYFCASSQGVSFGEQFFGPGTRLTVL.

This clone was observed once. The genes are TRBV19 and TRBJ2-1; tentatively, D is TRBD1 (6 bases). The V gene's germline CDR1 is LNHDA and CDR2 SQIVND (reference sequence). This CDR3 has 14 residues. Trimming took 7 bases from V and 4 from J, leaving 14 bases between them. The CDR3 protein is CASTTGQEYNEQFF. The CDR3 DNA is TGTGCCAGTACTACAGGGCAGGAATACAATGAGCAGTTCTTC.

This clone showed up just once. V and J are TRBV19 and TRBJ1-6; D call uncertain. The CDR3 spans 14 residues. The germline gives CDR1 LNHDA, CDR2 SQIVND (reference sequence). Trimming took 5 bases from V and 8 from J, leaving 13 bases between them. The CDR3 DNA reads TGTGCCAGTAGTCCTTCCATGAGGGATTCACCCCTCCACTTT. Translation gives CASSPSMRDSPLHF.

V is TRBV5-6 and J is TRBJ2-7; a possible D gene is TRBD1 (6 bases). From germline, CDR1 is SGHDT and CDR2 YYEEEE. The CDR3 spans 12 residues. V was pared by 1 base and J by 4 bases, with 6 bases between. CDR3 protein: CASSLQGYEQYF. The CDR3 coding sequence is TGTGCCAGCAGCTTGCAGGGGTACGAGCAGTACTTC. Filled out from reference TRBV5-6 and TRBJ2-7, the complete variable domain reads DAGVTQSPTHLIKTRGQQVTLRCSPKSGHDTVSWYQQALGQGPQFIFQYYEEEERQRGNFPDRFSGHQFPNYSSELNVNALLLGDSALYLCASSLQGYEQYFGPGTRLTVT.

The V and J genes are TRBV7-6 and TRBJ2-3; 7 bases are shared with TRBD2. V lost 5 bases, J lost 3 bases, and 5 bases stayed unmatched. From germline, CDR1 is SGHVS and CDR2 FNYEAQ. CDR3 length equals 14 residues. CDR3 protein: CASSPAGITDTQYF. The DNA of the CDR3 is TGTGCCAGCAGCCCAGCGGGAATAACAGATACGCAGTATTTT.

The chain carries TRBV7-3 and TRBJ2-5; 12 nucleotides match TRBD1. This CDR3 region has 15 residues. V trimming: 5 bases; J trimming: 2 bases; junction bases outside the gene matches: 3. Germline assignment: CDR1 SGHTA and CDR2 FQGTGA. As DNA, the CDR3 is TGTGCCAGCAGCGGGACAGGGGGCGGTCAAGAGACCCAGTACTTC. It codes for CASSGTGGGQETQYF.

The chain combines TRBV4-1 with TRBJ2-5; 14 bases match TRBD2. CDR1 MGHRA and CDR2 YSYEKL come from the germline V gene. V lost 0 bases to trimming and J lost 5 bases; unmatched junction nucleotides: 17. The CDR3 length is 21 residues. The CDR3 DNA reads TGCGCCAGCAGCCAAGATCGCACAAGGAGGGGACTAGCGGGAGAGCGGGAGACCCAGTACTTC. It translates to CASSQDRTRRGLAGERETQYF.

This sequence joins TRBV5-1 and TRBJ2-5; 13 bases are shared with TRBD2. Germline V gene sequence: CDR1 SGHRS, CDR2 YFSETQ. The V gene end was trimmed by 4 bases and the J gene end by 4 bases; junction bases not matched to a gene: 1. The CDR3 contains 14 residues. CDR3 DNA: TGCGCCAGCAGCAGGACTAGCGGGGGAGAGACCCAGTACTTC. It specifies CASSRTSGGETQYF.